Shown below are 14 T cell receptor beta chains from a single sample sequenced in a study of post-analysis software for immune sequencing data. Notes on the study in general: Patients showed TRBV5-6, TRBV5-1 and TRBV20-1 among several TRBV segments more frequent than in controls.

These receptors' antigens are unknown. Unique-molecular-identifier-tagged TCR beta cDNA libraries were used. Using its own MiXCR run on the PCR reads, TCRdb lists one record per CDR3 protein. The sample contains roughly 730,000 distinct CDR3 sequences, just under 30% of which appear only once. Material for sequencing was blood. These receptors all come from a girl aged 10 to 17 with multiple sclerosis.

The J gene is TRBJ1-5, the V gene TRBV12-3 or TRBV12-4, with D possibly matching TRBD1 (5 bases). The CDR3 runs 14 residues. Trimming pared 6 bases from V and 3 bases from J, leaving 12 bases between. CDR3 DNA: TGTGCCAGCAGAGCCGGGACGGACAATCAGCCCCAGCATTTT. This encodes CASRAGTDNQPQHF.

The CDR3 DNA reads as TGTGCCAGCTCACCGGCCAGGGTTCGGGTCGTTCAGCCCCAGCATTTT. It translates to CASSPARVRVVQPQHF. The V gene is TRBV18, the J gene TRBJ1-5; D possibly corresponds to TRBD1 (5 bases). This CDR3 spans 16 amino acids. Trimming left V 3 bases short and J 6 bases short, with 18 bases between. From germline, CDR1 is KGHSH and CDR2 LQKENI.

A few counts support this clonotype. V usage is TRBV6-5 and J usage is TRBJ1-2; no firm D call. Trimming took 5 bases from V and 9 from J, leaving 19 bases between them. The CDR3 length is 14 residues. Germline assignment: CDR1 MNHEY and CDR2 SVGAGI. The CDR3 nucleotides are TGTGCCAGCAGTCCAAACCGGGATATGTTCAGCTACACCTTC. Protein product: CASSPNRDMFSYTF.

The rearrangement joins TRBV14 to TRBJ2-1; a possible D gene is TRBD1 (6 bases). Trimming took 0 bases from V and 8 from J, leaving 17 bases between them. The CDR3 is 16 residues long. Looked up from germline, CDR1 is SGHDN and CDR2 is FVKESK. The CDR3 nucleotides read TGTGCCAGCAGCCAAGAGGGGGACACCGAAAACGATGAGCAGTTCTTC. This encodes CASSQEGDTENDEQFF. The entire variable domain, with the rest obtained from reference TRBV14 and TRBJ2-1, is as follows: EAGVTQFPSHSVIEKGQTVTLRCDPISGHDNLYWYRRVMGKEIKFLLHFVKESKQDESGMPNNRFLAERTGGTYSTLKVQPAELEDSGVYFCASSQEGDTENDEQFFGPGTRLTVL.

As for this clonotype: A read error is likely, as this CDR3 ends without the conserved phenylalanine or tryptophan. The rearrangement joins TRBV10-3 to TRBJ2-5; either TRBD1 or TRBD2 may supply D (6 bases each). The germline CDR1 and CDR2 sequences are ENHRY and SYGVKD. The CDR3 extends over 15 amino acids. V lost 4 bases, J lost 4 bases, and 16 bases lay in between. The CDR3: CAISGLAGGGETQYC. The CDR3 DNA is TGTGCCATCAGTGGCCTAGCAGGAGGGGGAGAGACCCAGTACTGC.

CDR3 nucleotide sequence: TGTGCCAGCAGTGAGGTAGTCTATTTATACGAGCAGTACTTC. Its protein product is CASSEVVYLYEQYF. The V call is TRBV2, the J call TRBJ2-7; D remains unclear. CDR1 is SNHLY, CDR2 FYNNEI, per germline. The CDR3 contains 14 residues. Trimming pared 3 bases from V and 4 bases from J, leaving 13 bases between. The full variable domain, with the rest looked up from reference TRBV2 and TRBJ2-7, is EPEVTQTPSHQVTQMGQEVILRCVPISNHLYFYWYRQILGQKVEFLVSFYNNEISEKSEIFDDQFSVERPDGSNFTLKIRSTKLEDSAMYFCASSEVVYLYEQYFGPGTRLTVT.

This chain links TRBV28 with TRBJ2-1, with D possibly TRBD2 on 5 matching bases. This CDR3 spans 10 amino acids. V shed 5 bases and J shed 14 bases, with 10 bases lying between them. Germline V gene sequence: CDR1 MDHEN, CDR2 SYDVKM. CDR3 bases: TGTGCCAGCAGTCGGGATTCGAAGTTCTTC. It specifies CASSRDSKFF.

This rearrangement joins TRBV12-3 or TRBV12-4 to TRBJ1-4; 7 bases match TRBD1. The CDR3 is made up of 14 amino acids. V shed 4 bases and J 4 bases; nucleotides not matched to a gene: 3. The CDR3 reads CASSWGQSNEKLFF. For the CDR3, the DNA is TGTGCCAGCAGTTGGGGACAGAGTAATGAAAAACTGTTTTTT.

This clonotype was picked up a small number of times. V is TRBV6-6 and J is TRBJ2-7; TRBD1 matches at 7 bases. The V segment lost 2 bases and the J segment 2 bases; nucleotides outside the gene matches: 9. The CDR3 loop spans 16 amino acids. Germline lookup yields CDR1 MNHNY and CDR2 SVGAGI (reference sequence). Written as DNA, the CDR3 is TGTGCCAGCAGTTACCCGCCGGGACAGAGGGCCTACGAGCAGTACTTC. Its translation is CASSYPPGQRAYEQYF.

In its sample, this clonotype was seen a few times. The rearrangement links TRBV12-3 or TRBV12-4 to TRBJ2-1; D unresolved. The CDR3 loop spans 16 amino acids. V lost 0 bases to trimming and J lost 5 bases, with 14 bases between them. CDR3 DNA: TGTGCCAGCAGTTTAGCGGTTGCGCTGACGCACAATGAGCAGTTCTTC. Translating gives CASSLAVALTHNEQFF.

CDR3 in amino acids: CASSQGTGVSQPQHF. For the CDR3, the DNA is TGCGCCAGCAGCCAAGGGACAGGGGTATCGCAGCCCCAGCATTTT. V usage is TRBV4-1 and J usage is TRBJ1-5; the match to TRBD1 covers 9 bases. With 1 base clipped from V and 7 bases from J, the junction kept 5 bases outside the gene matches. Germline CDR1 and CDR2: MGHRA and YSYEKL. The CDR3 is made up of 15 amino acids.

The CDR3 DNA is TGCAGCGCCCCGAGCCAGGGGGACAATGAGCAGTACTTC. Protein product: CSAPSQGDNEQYF. The chain links TRBV29-1 to TRBJ2-5, with 7 bases matching TRBD1. This CDR3 comprises 13 residues. V was clipped by 7 bases and J by 11 bases; unmatched bases: 16. CDR1 and CDR2 from the germline V gene are SQVTM and ANQGSEA.

In its sample, this clonotype was seen many times. V and J are TRBV20-1 and TRBJ1-2; TRBD1 might be the D (5 bases). The V end was cut by 3 bases, the J end by 7 bases, with 12 bases between. The V gene's germline CDR1 is DFQATT and CDR2 SNEGSKA (reference sequence). This CDR3 region has 12 residues. The CDR3 here is CSARVPGGGYTF. The CDR3 DNA reads as TGCAGTGCTAGGGTCCCGGGGGGTGGCTACACCTTC.

This clonotype was counted a single time. The rearrangement joins TRBV29-1 to TRBJ2-2; maybe TRBD1 (6 bases). Trimming took 7 bases from V and 3 from J, leaving 15 bases between them. CDR1 and CDR2 from the germline V gene are SQVTM and ANQGSEA. The CDR3 is 14 residues long. This chain's CDR3 is CSAAPTGYTGELFF. The CDR3 DNA is TGCAGCGCCGCTCCCACAGGGTACACCGGGGAGCTGTTTTTT.